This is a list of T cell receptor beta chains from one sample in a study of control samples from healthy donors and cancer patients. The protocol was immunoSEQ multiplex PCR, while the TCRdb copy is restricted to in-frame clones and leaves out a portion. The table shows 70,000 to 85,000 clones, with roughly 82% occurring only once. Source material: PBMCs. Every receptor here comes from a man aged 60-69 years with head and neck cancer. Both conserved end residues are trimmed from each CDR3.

CDR3 protein: ASSQVIGNTGELF; V gene: TRBV4-2; J gene: TRBJ2-2
CDR3 protein: SALGDITAF; V gene: TRBV20-1; J gene: TRBJ1-1
CDR3 protein: ASSLGGGVNNEQF; V gene: TRBV11-3; J gene: TRBJ2-1
CDR3 protein: ASSLSGATEAF; V gene: TRBV27; J gene: TRBJ1-1
CDR3 protein: ASSSMGGQPQH; V gene: TRBV28; J gene: TRBJ1-5
CDR3 protein: ATSRVGRRYYEQY; V gene: TRBV15; J gene: TRBJ2-7
CDR3 protein: ASSVVMGVGNEQF; V gene: TRBV9; J gene: TRBJ2-1
CDR3 protein: SGGASGRDPQY; V gene: TRBV29-1; J gene: TRBJ2-3
CDR3 protein: SVASLNQPQH; V gene: TRBV29-1; J gene: TRBJ1-5
CDR3 protein: ASSWPHSSYEQY; V gene: TRBV5-6; J gene: TRBJ2-7
CDR3 protein: ASSPRSGSSYEQY; V gene: TRBV3-1/TRBV3-2; J gene: TRBJ2-7
CDR3 protein: ASSLGGRGEAF; V gene: TRBV7-9; J gene: TRBJ1-1
CDR3 protein: ASREDGPYSGANVLT; V gene: TRBV28; J gene: TRBJ2-6
CDR3 protein: ASSLVGRGQGAYEQY; V gene: TRBV27; J gene: TRBJ2-7
CDR3 protein: ASSLSHSYGYT; V gene: TRBV5-8; J gene: TRBJ1-2
CDR3 protein: ASSSGFGLEKLF; V gene: TRBV19; J gene: TRBJ1-4
CDR3 protein: ASSQGGDRYNEQF; V gene: TRBV5-4; J gene: TRBJ2-1
CDR3 protein: ASSGTQTSGRFDEQF; V gene: TRBV10-1; J gene: TRBJ2-1
CDR3 protein: SAPQETQY; V gene: TRBV20-1; J gene: TRBJ2-5
CDR3 protein: ASTLNDGTSGRYEQY; V gene: TRBV7-8; J gene: TRBJ2-7
CDR3 protein: ASSWDMRSATNEKLF; V gene: TRBV5-5; J gene: TRBJ1-4